Shown below are 20 T cell receptor beta chains from a single sample sequenced in a study of blood T cell repertoires in COVID-19. Profiling relied on immunoSEQ multiplex PCR, and the TCRdb table lists in-frame clones only, not all of them. This sample has about 34,000 clones; around three quarters occur once, and the top ten carry roughly an eighth. Sequenced material: peripheral blood. The source is a woman in her sixties or seventies with acute or convalescent COVID-19.

V gene TRBV10-2 combines with J gene TRBJ2-3, with D perhaps TRBD2 (6 bases). V was pared by 6 bases and J by 0 bases, with 10 bases between. The length of the CDR3 is 14 residues. Per germline, CDR1 WSHSY and CDR2 SAAADI. The DNA for the CDR3 is TGCGCCAGCAGCCTCCGGGAGAGCACAGATACGCAGTATTTT. This gives the protein CASSLRESTDTQYF.

The gene calls are TRBV9 and TRBJ2-3, with 7 bases lining up with TRBD2. The CDR3 covers 15 residues. Germline V CDR1 and CDR2: SGDLS, YYNGEE. V trimming: 0 bases; J trimming: 5 bases; junction bases outside the gene matches: 6. CDR3 loop: CASSVDAGVIDTQYF. CDR3 coding DNA: TGTGCCAGCAGCGTAGATGCGGGAGTAATAGATACGCAGTATTTT.

The rearrangement joins TRBV11-3 to TRBJ1-1, with D perhaps matching TRBD1 (5 bases). Looked up from germline, CDR1 is SGHNT and CDR2 is YENEEA. The germline V and J ends were trimmed by 5 bases and 6 bases, with 16 bases remaining between them. The CDR3 extends over 14 amino acids. This chain's CDR3 is CASSGHGTGAEAFF. The CDR3 bases are TGTGCCAGCAGCGGCCACGGGACGGGGGCTGAAGCTTTCTTT. Looking up the rest from reference TRBV11-3 and TRBJ1-1 gives the full variable domain: EAGVVQSPRYKIIEKKQPVAFWCNPISGHNTLYWYLQNLGQGPELLIRYENEEAVDDSQLPKDRFSAERLKGVDSTLKIQPAELGDSAVYLCASSGHGTGAEAFFGQGTRLTVV.

This clone was observed a handful of times. V usage is TRBV10-3 and J usage is TRBJ2-1; possibly TRBD2 for D (7 bases). CDR1 and CDR2 from the germline V gene are ENHRY and SYGVKD. CDR3 length equals 14 residues. V dropped 3 bases and J dropped 6 bases, with 12 bases sitting between them. The CDR3 region has the DNA TGTGCCATCAGTGATCTGGGGGGGCCCAATGAGCAGTTCTTC. This gives the protein CAISDLGGPNEQFF.

The rearrangement joins TRBV7-2 to TRBJ2-2, with TRBD2 matching 9 bases. With V trimmed by 2 bases and J by 7 bases, 5 bases remained unmatched. The CDR3 extends over 15 amino acids. CDR1 SGHTA and CDR2 FQGNSA come from the germline V gene. As DNA, the CDR3 is TGTGCCAGCAGCTTAAGTCTAGCGGGAATCGGGGAGCTGTTTTTT. Translated: CASSLSLAGIGELFF.

This clone was seen a handful of times. The rearrangement uses TRBV3-1 (or the pseudogene TRBV3-2) and TRBJ2-2; D gene uncertain. Germline CDR1 is LGHDT and CDR2 is YNNKEL (reference sequence). The CDR3 has 12 amino acids. The V end was cut by 0 bases, the J end by 7 bases, with 3 bases between. The CDR3 is CASSQDSGELFF. The DNA of the CDR3 is TGTGCCAGCAGCCAAGATAGCGGGGAGCTGTTTTTT.

This chain connects TRBV9 to TRBJ2-1, with 9 bases matching TRBD2. J was trimmed by 0 bases and V by 0 bases; bases with no gene match: 4. Germline-derived CDR1 and CDR2 are SGDLS and YYNGEE. There are 17 residues in the CDR3. CDR3 sequence (DNA): TGTGCCAGCAGCGTAGGCGGGAGGGTAAGCTCCTACAATGAGCAGTTCTTC. It encodes CASSVGGRVSSYNEQFF.

The CDR3 DNA reads TGTGCCAGTAGTATAGTAGGGTCCCCGGGACAGGGTACGAATGAGCAGTTCTTC. Protein product: CASSIVGSPGQGTNEQFF. This sequence joins TRBV19 and TRBJ2-1, with 9 bases that match TRBD1. Trimming removed 1 base from V and 7 bases from J; junction bases left unmatched: 14. The CDR3 has 18 amino acids. CDR1 is LNHDA, CDR2 SQIVND, per germline (reference sequence).

The V and J genes are TRBV6-5 and TRBJ2-7; TRBD2 might be the D (6 bases). The CDR3 is made up of 14 amino acids. V was cut by 7 bases and J by 1 base, with 14 bases left in between. Germline V CDR1 and CDR2: MNHEY, SVGAGI. CDR3 sequence reads: CASKPSADSYEQYF. CDR3 nucleotide sequence: TGTGCCAGCAAACCTAGCGCGGATTCCTACGAGCAGTACTTC.

The chain uses TRBV6-5 and TRBJ1-2; D call uncertain. V was trimmed by 4 bases and J by 8 bases, leaving 17 bases between them. This CDR3 region has 14 residues. Germline V gene sequence: CDR1 MNHEY, CDR2 SVGAGI. The CDR3 nucleotides read TGTGCCAGCAGTTTCACGCGGGGTTTTTACGGCTACACCTTC. This encodes CASSFTRGFYGYTF.

The chain combines TRBV19 with TRBJ1-4; perhaps TRBD1 as D (5 bases). The CDR3 covers 13 residues. Trimming took off 8 bases at V and 10 bases at J, with 17 bases between the two ends. Germline V CDR1 and CDR2: LNHDA, SQIVND (reference sequence). This CDR3 is CASFRQGGGKLFF. As DNA, the CDR3 is TGTGCCAGTTTCCGGCAGGGTGGTGGAAAACTGTTTTTT.

The CDR3 loop reads CASSPEGGYYEKLFF. The DNA for the CDR3 is TGTGCCAGCAGCCCGGAAGGGGGCTATTATGAAAAACTGTTTTTT. The rearrangement uses TRBV5-6 and TRBJ1-4, with 7 bases that match TRBD1. The CDR3 loop spans 15 amino acids. Looked up from germline, CDR1 is SGHDT and CDR2 is YYEEEE. The trim removed 4 bases at V and 6 bases at J, leaving 9 bases unmatched.

The rearrangement links TRBV11-2 to TRBJ1-5; 9 bases match TRBD1. The germline V gene has CDR1 SGHAT and CDR2 FQNNGV. CDR3 length: 14 residues. Unmatched junction bases numbered 3, after V lost 4 bases and J lost 5 bases. CDR3 region: CASSWTGADQPQHF. CDR3 in DNA: TGTGCCAGCAGCTGGACAGGGGCGGATCAGCCCCAGCATTTT.

The chain joins TRBV28 to TRBJ1-5; a possible D gene is TRBD1 (6 bases). The CDR3 is 15 residues long. Trimming left V 5 bases short and J 6 bases short, with 17 bases between. CDR1 MDHEN and CDR2 SYDVKM come from the germline V gene. CDR3 coding DNA: TGTGCCAGCAGTCCCTCCCTTGGGGGCGGTCAGCCCCAGCATTTT. The encoded protein is CASSPSLGGGQPQHF.

The chain couples TRBV11-3 to TRBJ2-3; D is perhaps TRBD1 (6 bases). Between the trimmed V and J ends, which lost 6 bases and 1 base, there was a span of 14 bases. The CDR3 covers 15 residues. Germline values: CDR1 SGHNT, CDR2 YENEEA. As DNA, the CDR3 is TGTGCCAGCAGTCAGGGGCGTGTGGGCACAGATACGCAGTATTTT. Its protein is CASSQGRVGTDTQYF.

The chain employs TRBV11-2 and TRBJ2-2; TRBD2 is a possible D gene (5 bases). V was cut by 6 bases and J by 4 bases, with 12 bases left in between. The CDR3 sequence is 14 residues long. Germline CDR1 and CDR2: SGHAT and FQNNGV. CDR3 nucleotides: TGTGCCAGCAGATGGCTGGCGGGCACCGGGGAGCTGTTTTTT. Translation: CASRWLAGTGELFF.

The chain is built from TRBV6-6 and TRBJ2-1; D not certain. Germline CDR1 MNHNY, CDR2 SVGAGI (reference sequence). Trimming stripped 0 bases from V and 6 bases from J, with 3 bases between. CDR3 length: 12 amino acids. CDR3 DNA sequence: TGTGCCAGCAGTTACTCGCGCAATGAGCAGTTCTTC. It translates to CASSYSRNEQFF.

The chain employs TRBV28 and TRBJ1-2, with D perhaps matching TRBD1 (6 bases). From germline, CDR1 is MDHEN and CDR2 SYDVKM. This CDR3 has 13 residues. V lost 6 bases to trimming and J lost 3 bases, with 11 bases between them. CDR3 sequence (DNA): TGTGCCAGCAGGGAGTCAGGGGACTATGGCTACACCTTC. Amino acids: CASRESGDYGYTF.

This chain uses TRBV6-5 with TRBJ1-1; a weak D match, TRBD1 (5 bases). CDR1 is MNHEY, CDR2 SVGAGI, per germline. CDR3 length: 13 residues. V was pared by 7 bases and J by 3 bases, with 12 bases between. The CDR3 protein is CASTAPGYTEAFF. The CDR3 DNA reads TGTGCCAGCACCGCCCCAGGGTACACTGAAGCTTTCTTT.

The rearrangement joins TRBV11-2 to TRBJ2-3; D is unclear. The length of the CDR3 is 15 residues. CDR1 is SGHAT and CDR2 is FQNNGV in the germline V gene. With 1 base removed from V and 0 bases from J, the gap between germline ends came to 8 bases. CDR3 residues: CASSLGSSSTDTQYF. As DNA, the CDR3 is TGTGCCAGCAGCTTAGGCTCCAGTAGCACAGATACGCAGTATTTT.